This entry lists 27 T cell receptor beta chains sequenced from one sample in a study of identical twins. TCRdb re-analysed the 5' RACE reads in MiXCR, keeping a single row per CDR3 protein. Altogether 350,000 to 450,000 distinct CDR3 sequences are present, approximately 17% being singletons, with the ten largest covering 9.5% to 15%. The source material was naive T cells sorted from blood. The receptors here all came from a man over 45 in good health.

In this sample, this clonotype turned up many times. V gene TRBV24-1 combines with J gene TRBJ2-3; a weak D match, TRBD1 (6 bases). This CDR3 region has 14 residues. Germline V gene data show CDR1 as KGHDR and CDR2 as SFDVKD. With 7 bases removed from V and 0 bases from J, the gap between germline ends came to 10 bases. CDR3 loop: CATRGRGSTDTQYF. DNA for the CDR3: TGTGCCACCAGGGGCAGGGGAAGCACAGATACGCAGTATTTT.

The chain uses TRBV10-2 and TRBJ2-3; 13 bases fit TRBD2. V lost 6 bases, J lost 0 bases, and 3 bases stayed unmatched. The CDR3 consists of 16 residues. Germline lookup yields CDR1 WSHSY and CDR2 SAAADI. CDR3 in DNA: TGCGCCAGCAGCGGACTAGCGGGAGATAGCACAGATACGCAGTATTTT. This encodes CASSGLAGDSTDTQYF.

This clonotype occurred a few times. The chain uses TRBV27 and TRBJ2-7; TRBD1 aligns across 9 bases. Germline-derived CDR1 and CDR2 are MNHEY and SMNVEV (reference sequence). The CDR3 extends over 14 amino acids. Losses at the gene ends were 7 bases for V and 3 bases for J; bases not matched to a gene: 7. The CDR3 spells CASTAPGQGYEQYF. Here the CDR3 DNA reads TGTGCCAGCACCGCTCCGGGACAGGGCTACGAGCAGTACTTC.

There are a few counts of this clonotype. The chain is built from TRBV24-1 and TRBJ2-3; D is perhaps TRBD2 (6 bases). V lost 9 bases, J lost 5 bases, and 14 bases lay in between. The CDR3 spans 13 residues. Germline V gives CDR1 KGHDR, CDR2 SFDVKD. CDR3 protein: CATRGTKEDTQYF. The CDR3 nucleotides read TGTGCCACCCGGGGGACCAAGGAAGATACGCAGTATTTT.

In its sample, this clonotype was seen many times. This chain links TRBV6-5 with TRBJ1-1; 9 bases are a match to TRBD1. The CDR3 covers 15 residues. J gave up 3 bases and V 3 bases, and 5 bases lay outside the gene matches. Germline assignment: CDR1 MNHEY and CDR2 SVGAGI. DNA for the CDR3: TGTGCCAGCAGTTATTGGACAGGGGAGGACACTGAAGCTTTCTTT. This gives the protein CASSYWTGEDTEAFF.

This clonotype has just a few counts. This chain connects TRBV15 to TRBJ2-1, with 12 bases lining up with TRBD2. Unmatched junction bases numbered 6, after V lost 0 bases and J lost 6 bases. This CDR3 region has 17 residues. Germline V gives CDR1 LNHNV, CDR2 YYDKDF (reference sequence). The DNA of the CDR3 is TGTGCCACCAGCAGAGATGGGCCGGGACTAGCGGGCAATGAGCAGTTCTTC. Translating it yields CATSRDGPGLAGNEQFF.

The V gene is TRBV11-2, the J gene TRBJ2-7; 10 bases are shared with TRBD2. Germline lookup yields CDR1 SGHAT and CDR2 FQNNGV. The V segment lost 5 bases and the J segment 2 bases; nucleotides outside the gene matches: 3. The CDR3 spans 14 residues. In DNA form, the CDR3 reads TGTGCCAGCAGCCGAGGACTAGCGGCCTACGAGCAGTACTTC. Protein product: CASSRGLAAYEQYF.

This clonotype has only a few counts. The chain combines TRBV4-2 with TRBJ1-1; D remains ambiguous. The V gene's germline CDR1 is LGHNA and CDR2 YNFKEQ. Trimming pared 0 bases from V and 0 bases from J, leaving 11 bases between. CDR3 length: 16 amino acids. The CDR3 DNA sequence: TGTGCCAGCAGCCAAGAATCAGGAATCATGAACACTGAAGCTTTCTTT. Translation gives CASSQESGIMNTEAFF.

Many counts were recorded for this clonotype. The chain combines TRBV20-1 with TRBJ1-6, with 7 bases lining up with TRBD1. The junction had 8 bases not matched to a gene; V was cut back by 6 bases and J by 9 bases. CDR1 is DFQATT, CDR2 SNEGSKA, per germline (reference sequence). This CDR3 has 13 residues. The chain's CDR3 is CSAGTVSLSPLHF. CDR3 coding DNA: TGCAGTGCCGGGACAGTCAGTCTTTCACCCCTCCACTTT.

The table lists this clonotype with a few counts. V is TRBV7-2 and J is TRBJ2-2, with TRBD1 identical over 9 bases. Germline CDR1 SGHTA, CDR2 FQGNSA. Losses at the gene ends were 1 base for V and 6 bases for J; bases not matched to a gene: 3. This CDR3 has 15 residues. As DNA, the CDR3 is TGTGCCAGCAGCTTAGTTACAGGGGGCGCCGGGGAGCTGTTTTTT. Translation gives CASSLVTGGAGELFF.

This clonotype was counted between two and nine times. The chain joins TRBV4-2 to TRBJ1-4; TRBD1 might be the D (5 bases). V lost 3 bases and J 5 bases, leaving 13 bases between the germline ends. Germline V CDR1 and CDR2: LGHNA, YNFKEQ. The CDR3 is 15 amino acids. The DNA for the CDR3 is TGTGCCAGCAGCCATGACGGGACGGAAAATGAAAAACTGTTTTTT. Protein: CASSHDGTENEKLFF.

The chain employs TRBV10-3 and TRBJ1-2; 9 bases match TRBD1. The V segment lost 10 bases and the J segment 8 bases; nucleotides outside the gene matches: 14. Germline V gene sequence: CDR1 ENHRY, CDR2 SYGVKD. The CDR3 sequence is 14 residues long. This CDR3 is CATGPGQGGNGYTF. The CDR3 DNA is TGTGCCACAGGGCCGGGACAGGGAGGGAACGGCTACACCTTC.

About this clonotype: This may stem from a read error, because a much larger clone lies one nucleotide away. The V call is TRBV7-2, the J call TRBJ2-7; D is uncertain. Germline lookup yields CDR1 SGHTA and CDR2 FQGNSA. Trimming left V 8 bases short and J 0 bases short, with 14 bases between. The CDR3 has 14 residues. As DNA, the CDR3 is TGTGCCAGCGGCTCGCAGAGGAGCTCCTACGAGCAGTACTTC. Residues: CASGSQRSSYEQYF.

The chain recombines TRBV12-3 or TRBV12-4 with TRBJ2-3, with TRBD2 matching over 11 bases. The CDR3 sequence is 20 residues long. V gave up 5 bases and J gave up 0 bases; unmatched junction bases: 16. CDR3 residues: CASSGLSGGAGTPSTDTQYF. In DNA, the CDR3 is TGTGCCAGCAGTGGCCTTAGCGGGGGGGCCGGTACTCCAAGCACAGATACGCAGTATTTT.

This clonotype was detected once. The J gene is TRBJ2-7, the V gene TRBV3-1; D ambiguous. The germline CDR1 and CDR2 sequences are LGHDT and YNNKEL (reference sequence). The CDR3 extends over 13 amino acids. V gave up 2 bases and J gave up 4 bases, with 9 bases separating them. CDR3 amino acids: CASSQTDAYEQYF. The DNA for the CDR3 is TGTGCCAGCAGCCAAACGGACGCGTACGAGCAGTACTTC.

This clonotype has a handful of counts. The rearrangement joins TRBV20-1 to TRBJ1-5; D is perhaps TRBD1 (5 bases). V was shortened by 6 bases and J by 6 bases, with 15 bases between the two germline ends. Germline V gene data show CDR1 as DFQATT and CDR2 as SNEGSKA (reference sequence). The CDR3 runs 13 residues. The CDR3 spells CSASRREGQPQHF. CDR3 DNA sequence: TGCAGTGCATCCCGCAGGGAGGGTCAGCCCCAGCATTTT.

The V gene is TRBV3-1, the J gene TRBJ2-7; D is unresolved. CDR1 LGHDT and CDR2 YNNKEL come from the germline V gene (reference sequence). V was shortened by 1 base and J by 5 bases, with 9 bases between the two germline ends. The CDR3 runs 13 residues. The CDR3 DNA reads TGTGCCAGCAGCCAAGGCCCCTGGGACGAGCAGTACTTC. It yields the protein CASSQGPWDEQYF.

Many counts were recorded for this clonotype. The chain has TRBV29-1 and TRBJ2-3; D may be TRBD1 or TRBD2 (6 bases each). Deletions cut 5 bases from V and 4 bases from J, with 13 bases between. This CDR3 comprises 13 residues. Looked up from germline, CDR1 is SQVTM and CDR2 is ANQGSEA. The chain's CDR3 is CSVRGLHADTQYF. The CDR3 nucleotides read TGCAGCGTTCGGGGGCTCCATGCAGATACGCAGTATTTT.

This clonotype was seen a few times. The V and J genes are TRBV29-1 and TRBJ1-1, with D perhaps TRBD1 (5 bases). The CDR3 contains 12 residues. CDR1 is SQVTM, CDR2 ANQGSEA, per germline. Trimming cost V 8 bases and J 1 base, with 11 bases left between them. CDR3 bases: TGCAGCCTCCGGGACTGGAACACTGAAGCTTTCTTT. Its protein is CSLRDWNTEAFF.

The chain joins TRBV25-1 to TRBJ1-3, with D maybe TRBD1 (5 bases). Trimming shortened V by 6 bases and J by 0 bases, and 15 bases separated the two germline ends. The CDR3 consists of 16 residues. Germline CDR1 reads MGHDK; CDR2 reads SYGVNS. CDR3 in DNA: TGTGCCAGCAGAGAGACGGGACGGTACTCTGGAAACACCATATATTTT. As protein: CASRETGRYSGNTIYF.

This clonotype was seen many times. V usage is TRBV28 and J usage is TRBJ2-1; no clear D gene. The CDR3 is 11 amino acids. The V gene's germline CDR1 is MDHEN and CDR2 SYDVKM. Between the trimmed V and J ends, which lost 7 bases and 9 bases, there was a span of 10 bases. CDR3 nucleotide sequence: TGTGCCAGCACCCGGACGGGTGAGCAGTTCTTC. Translation gives CASTRTGEQFF.

The chain combines TRBV5-5 with TRBJ2-1, with D unresolved. Trimming took off 5 bases at V and 7 bases at J, with 10 bases between the two ends. Per the germline V gene, CDR1 is SGHKS and CDR2 is YYEKEE (reference sequence). The CDR3 is 12 amino acids. In nucleotides, the CDR3 is TGTGCCAGCAGGCCTTCTGGGAATGAGCAGTTCTTC. This gives the protein CASRPSGNEQFF.

The table lists this clonotype with many counts. V is TRBV6-1 and J is TRBJ2-4; D gene ambiguous. This CDR3 comprises 15 residues. CDR1 MNHNS and CDR2 SASEGT come from the germline V gene. Trimming took 2 bases from V and 0 from J, leaving 8 bases between them. The CDR3 is CASSEKRLAKNIQYF. The CDR3 region has the DNA TGTGCCAGCAGTGAAAAGCGTCTAGCCAAAAACATTCAGTACTTC.

This clonotype has a count of ten or more. The V gene is TRBV4-2, the J gene TRBJ1-1, with unresolved D. CDR3 length: 14 amino acids. V was pared by 1 base and J by 3 bases, with 9 bases between. Germline V gene sequence: CDR1 LGHNA, CDR2 YNFKEQ. CDR3 coding DNA: TGTGCCAGCAGCCAAGCTGTCTGGGACACTGAAGCTTTCTTT. Translated, it gives CASSQAVWDTEAFF.

This clonotype came up a few times. This chain connects TRBV4-2 to TRBJ2-6, with D unclear. CDR3 length: 13 residues. Trimming pared 0 bases from V and 13 bases from J, leaving 10 bases between. Germline CDR1 and CDR2: LGHNA and YNFKEQ. The CDR3 DNA sequence: TGTGCCAGCAGCCAAGAACCCGCGCGGGTCCTGACTTTC. It is translated as CASSQEPARVLTF.

The V gene is TRBV10-3, the J gene TRBJ2-2, with 8 bases matching TRBD2. Germline V gene sequence: CDR1 ENHRY, CDR2 SYGVKD. This CDR3 is built from 14 residues. J lost 5 bases, V lost 11 bases, and 10 bases had no gene match. CDR3 nucleotide sequence: TGTGCCGCGGGGGGTAGCGGCCCGACCGGGGAGCTGTTTTTT. Translated, it gives CAAGGSGPTGELFF.

This clonotype was counted ten times or more. The chain recombines TRBV5-1 with TRBJ2-7, with D possibly TRBD2 on 5 matching bases. Germline V gene lookup returns CDR1 SGHRS and CDR2 YFSETQ. V lost 0 bases and J lost 3, with 19 bases in between. The CDR3 length is 17 residues. The CDR3, as DNA: TGCGCCAGCAGCTTGGACCCGACTAATGCCCGAGACTACGAGCAGTACTTC. This translates into CASSLDPTNARDYEQYF.